These T cell receptor beta chains were read from a single sample in a study of blood T cell repertoires in COVID-19. Using immunoSEQ multiplex PCR, the repertoire was profiled, and TCRdb retains in-frame clones only, with some absent. The table lists under 400,000 clones, more than 70% of them singletons. Sequenced sample: PBMCs or T cells enriched from blood (not recorded which). The receptors were gathered from a woman in her thirties who had been exposed to COVID-19. The CDR3 runs from the conserved cysteine through the conserved F or W. A D gene is named only where the DNA matches it firmly. Not all rows give a size; the values are once, few, many and, for expanded clones, a class.

CDR3 length: 12; J gene: TRBJ2-2; V gene: TRBV6-4; D gene: -; clone size: -; CDR3 protein: CASNSNTGELFF; CDR3 DNA: TGTGCCAGCAACTCGAACACCGGGGAGCTGTTTTTT
CDR3 length: 14; J gene: TRBJ1-5; V gene: TRBV15; D gene: TRBD1; clone size: -; CDR3 protein: CATSPTGGYQPQHF; CDR3 DNA: TGTGCCACCAGCCCTACAGGGGGGTACCAGCCCCAGCATTTT
CDR3 length: 14; J gene: TRBJ1-6; V gene: TRBV30; D gene: -; clone size: few; CDR3 protein: CAWRPGAHNSPLHF; CDR3 DNA: TGTGCCTGGCGCCCAGGGGCACATAATTCACCCCTCCACTTT
CDR3 length: 13; J gene: TRBJ2-5; V gene: TRBV12-3/TRBV12-4; D gene: -; clone size: -; CDR3 protein: CASSFQYQETQYF; CDR3 DNA: TGTGCCAGCAGTTTCCAGTATCAAGAGACCCAGTACTTC
CDR3 length: 15; J gene: TRBJ1-1; V gene: TRBV29-1; D gene: -; clone size: few; CDR3 protein: CSVVMVWPPNTEAFF; CDR3 DNA: TGCAGCGTTGTAATGGTCTGGCCCCCGAACACTGAAGCTTTCTTT
CDR3 length: 15; J gene: TRBJ2-3; V gene: TRBV5-1; D gene: TRBD2; clone size: once; CDR3 protein: CASRPSGRGTDTQYF; CDR3 DNA: TGCGCCAGCAGGCCGAGCGGGAGAGGAACAGATACGCAGTATTTT
CDR3 length: 14; J gene: TRBJ2-7; V gene: TRBV28; D gene: TRBD1; clone size: -; CDR3 protein: CASTRQGFNYEQYF; CDR3 DNA: TGTGCCAGCACCCGACAGGGTTTTAACTACGAGCAGTACTTC
CDR3 length: 15; J gene: TRBJ1-5; V gene: TRBV11-2; D gene: -; clone size: -; CDR3 protein: CASSLGGGPVQPQHF; CDR3 DNA: TGTGCCAGCAGCTTAGGCGGGGGTCCAGTTCAGCCCCAGCATTTT
CDR3 length: 14; J gene: TRBJ2-7; V gene: TRBV27; D gene: TRBD1; clone size: -; CDR3 protein: CASSSTGSSYEQYF; CDR3 DNA: TGTGCCAGCAGCTCGACAGGGAGCTCCTACGAGCAGTACTTC
CDR3 length: 16; J gene: TRBJ1-5; V gene: TRBV3-1/TRBV3-2; D gene: TRBD1; clone size: -; CDR3 protein: CASSHKQGMGNQPQHF; CDR3 DNA: TGTGCCAGCAGCCACAAACAGGGGATGGGCAATCAGCCCCAGCATTTT
CDR3 length: 13; J gene: TRBJ1-1; V gene: TRBV6-4; D gene: -; clone size: -; CDR3 protein: CASSQTGSTEAFF; CDR3 DNA: TGTGCCAGCAGCCAAACAGGGAGCACTGAAGCTTTCTTT
CDR3 length: 14; J gene: TRBJ2-1; V gene: TRBV27; D gene: -; clone size: -; CDR3 protein: CASSLLGGYNEQFF; CDR3 DNA: TGTGCCAGCAGTTTATTGGGGGGATACAATGAGCAGTTCTTC
CDR3 length: 16; J gene: TRBJ2-7; V gene: TRBV7-8; D gene: TRBD1; clone size: few; CDR3 protein: CASSLGAGGLSYEQYF; CDR3 DNA: TGTGCCAGCAGCTTAGGGGCAGGGGGCTTGTCCTACGAGCAGTACTTC
CDR3 length: 14; J gene: TRBJ2-5; V gene: TRBV29-1; D gene: TRBD1; clone size: once; CDR3 protein: CSVVERGGGETQYF; CDR3 DNA: TGCAGCGTCGTCGAGAGAGGGGGCGGAGAGACCCAGTACTTC
CDR3 length: 15; J gene: TRBJ1-2; V gene: TRBV6-5; D gene: TRBD1; clone size: -; CDR3 protein: CASSPNDRGRYGYTF; CDR3 DNA: TGTGCCAGCAGTCCCAACGACAGGGGACGATACGGCTACACCTTC
CDR3 length: 16; J gene: TRBJ1-1; V gene: TRBV11-2; D gene: TRBD1; clone size: -; CDR3 protein: CASSLDAGQGRTEAFF; CDR3 DNA: TGTGCCAGCAGCTTGGATGCAGGACAGGGAAGGACTGAAGCTTTCTTT
CDR3 length: 14; J gene: TRBJ2-7; V gene: TRBV28; D gene: TRBD1; clone size: -; CDR3 protein: CASSSPDRGYEQYF; CDR3 DNA: TGTGCCAGCAGTTCCCCGGACAGGGGGTACGAGCAGTACTTC
CDR3 length: 19; J gene: TRBJ2-7; V gene: TRBV19; D gene: TRBD2; clone size: -; CDR3 protein: CASSPPATSGRAFSYEQYF; CDR3 DNA: TGTGCCAGTAGCCCCCCCGCGACTAGCGGGAGGGCCTTTTCCTACGAGCAGTACTTC
CDR3 length: 15; J gene: TRBJ2-1; V gene: TRBV7-3; D gene: -; clone size: -; CDR3 protein: CASSFGASSYNEQFF; CDR3 DNA: TGTGCCAGCAGCTTCGGAGCCAGCTCCTACAATGAGCAGTTCTTC
CDR3 length: 14; J gene: TRBJ2-7; V gene: TRBV5-5; D gene: TRBD2; clone size: -; CDR3 protein: CASKSLAGNDEQYF; CDR3 DNA: TGTGCCAGCAAGTCCCTAGCGGGAAACGACGAGCAGTACTTC
CDR3 length: 16; J gene: TRBJ1-5; V gene: TRBV3-1/TRBV3-2; D gene: TRBD1; clone size: -; CDR3 protein: CASRPGQEKSNQPQHF; CDR3 DNA: TGTGCCAGCAGACCCGGACAGGAGAAAAGCAATCAGCCCCAGCATTTT
CDR3 length: 14; J gene: TRBJ2-7; V gene: TRBV6-1; D gene: -; clone size: -; CDR3 protein: CASSPRLERSEQYF; CDR3 DNA: TGTGCCAGCAGTCCGAGACTAGAAAGGAGCGAGCAGTACTTC
CDR3 length: 17; J gene: TRBJ1-5; V gene: TRBV27; D gene: -; clone size: -; CDR3 protein: CASSRAGLTVSNQPQHF; CDR3 DNA: TGTGCCAGCAGCCGGGCAGGGTTGACCGTTAGCAATCAGCCCCAGCATTTT
CDR3 length: 17; J gene: TRBJ2-6; V gene: TRBV19; D gene: TRBD1; clone size: -; CDR3 protein: CASMRQGTSSGANVLTF; CDR3 DNA: TGTGCCAGTATGAGACAGGGAACTAGCTCTGGGGCCAACGTCCTGACTTTC
CDR3 length: 16; J gene: TRBJ1-3; V gene: TRBV24-1; D gene: -; clone size: -; CDR3 protein: CATSLSGDPSGNTIYF; CDR3 DNA: TGTGCCACCAGCCTTTCGGGGGACCCCTCTGGAAACACCATATATTTT
CDR3 length: 13; J gene: TRBJ2-7; V gene: TRBV14; D gene: TRBD1; clone size: -; CDR3 protein: CASSFRTGVEQYF; CDR3 DNA: TGTGCCAGCAGCTTCCGGACAGGCGTCGAGCAGTACTTC
CDR3 length: 13; J gene: TRBJ1-2; V gene: TRBV27; D gene: TRBD1; clone size: -; CDR3 protein: CASSLAGGDGYTF; CDR3 DNA: TGTGCCAGCAGTTTAGCAGGGGGTGATGGCTACACCTTC